This T cell receptor (beta chain) was profiled in a study of OX40 agonist ivuxolimab in advanced cancers. Study background: All patients had ivuxolimab intravenously every 2 weeks at 0.01 to 10 mg/kg. Patients enrolled in dose escalation were diagnosed with hepatocellular carcinoma, melanoma, renal cell or head and neck cancer.

Clones were read by immunoSEQ multiplex PCR, and TCRdb kept only the in-frame ones, dropping some. The data contain about 77,000 clones, approximately 81% of them singletons. The CDR3 totals 15 residues. Looked up from germline, CDR1 is MNHNY and CDR2 is SVGAGI (reference sequence). The ends were cut back, 3 bases at V and 4 bases at J, with 13 bases in the middle. Overall study results and limits: Normalized T-cell clonal expansion was also low in some nonresponders.

Comment on this clone: Its antigen is unidentified.

The sequence came from an adult with an advanced solid tumor such as melanoma, head and neck, liver or kidney cancer. Sequencing was performed on CD4+ or CD8+ T cells sorted from blood, taken in a trial of the OX40 agonist ivuxolimab. The chain employs TRBV6-6 and TRBJ1-3; perhaps TRBD1 as D (6 bases). CDR3 loop: CASSYTGSAGNTIYF. CDR3 bases: TGTGCCAGCAGTTATACAGGGTCGGCCGGAAACACCATATATTTT.